This record looks at one TCR beta chain sequence and its context. This clonotype was seen ten or more times. Its antigen is still unknown. Per-base quality was not reported, and no clone a single base away is much larger than it. From a lookup of the germline V gene, CDR1 and CDR2 are MNHNS and SASEGT. The CDR3 numbers 13 residues from cysteine through phenylalanine. The DNA shown is the 39-base CDR3, in frame from base 1. V lost 3 bases and J lost 0 bases; the stretch between them is 5 bases long. The library was generated by multiplex PCR. TCRdb shows the sequencer as Illumina HiSeq 4000. iRepertoire HTBI primers and Arm-PCR amplification of CDR3 regions were used to construct TCR beta libraries. Before sequencing, the PCR products underwent gel purification. The paper's data handling went like this. A total of 62 TRBV and some 15 TRBJ segments were identified across samples and were used for gene usage analysis of CDR3 amino acid clonotypes. COPE and FqMerger were used to merge the filtered high-quality paired reads into contigs. BLAST was used to align contigs to the IMGT TRBV, TRBD and TRBJ reference genes, and CDR3 was defined following IMGT. Any clonotype with a frequency above 0.1% was counted as a highly expanded clone. Shannon entropy served as the measure of repertoire diversity, while the Gini coefficient captured V-J evenness. A clonotype was considered public if more than one individual shared it. In TCRdb, the public reads were trimmed at Q25 with fastp and aligned with MiXCR, with productive beta chains retained. Each entry is one CDR3 protein sequence, shown with its most common DNA and genes. The V and J calls reflect TCRdb's pipeline rather than the authors' work. The sample includes approximately 390,000 distinct CDR3 sequences, with 16% observed a single time. 20% to 25% of the sample rests with the top ten.

The sample belongs to a study of regulatory T cells in long-lasting Graves disease (dated by TCRdb to the early 2020s). Describing the broader study: In the newly diagnosed Graves' disease group, patients had been taking antithyroid drugs for less than 3 months. Patients with persistent Graves' disease were compared with patients with newly diagnosed Graves' disease using TCR sequencing and RNA sequencing of peripheral blood. A total of roughly 33 samples underwent TCR sequencing: about 13 from persistent and around 20 from newly diagnosed Graves' disease patients. The study was conducted in China and was registered as a clinical trial.

The time point label on this specimen signifies: newly diagnosed GD, antithyroid drugs for less than 3 months. RNA was extracted from PBMCs in TRIzol for both TCR sequencing and RNA sequencing. The diagnosis of Graves' disease was made according to American Thyroid Association guidelines. Patients for the study were recruited at an endocrinology department in Xi'an, China. From each patient, around 9 milliliters of peripheral blood was collected into an EDTA anticoagulant tube. Ficoll Paque Plus density gradient separation was used to isolate PBMCs, and no additional T cell sorting was done. An Agilent 2100 Bioanalyzer and agarose gel were used to assess RNA quality, and a NanoDrop 2000 was used to measure RNA concentration. Overall study results and their limits: Patients with persistent disease shared more public clonotypes (approximately 2,500) than newly diagnosed patients did (approximately 1,000). The small sample size was acknowledged by the authors as a limitation that may reduce accuracy. Only the TCR beta chain was sequenced and analyzed. Peripheral blood alone was examined, since thyroid tissue, which constituted the primary lesion, could not be accessed. Persistent disease showed preferential use of TRBV28, TRBJ1-2 and TRBJ2-5, whereas newly diagnosed disease favored TRBV20-1 and TRBJ2-1. Lower TCR Shannon entropy and fewer highly expanded clones were observed in persistent Graves' disease patients than in newly diagnosed patients, which suggested clonal expansion.

The sample also formed part of further work on T cells in Graves' hyperthyroidism and ophthalmopathy. Looking at the second paper: A patient counted as having stable Graves' hyperthyroidism if no progression to ophthalmopathy occurred over 18 months of follow-up. Hyperthyroidism patients were aged 18 to 65 years and newly diagnosed, with disease duration of less than 2 months. Any patient with an uncontrolled infection, another autoimmune disease, pregnancy or lactation was excluded. Diagnoses relied on clinical symptoms, serum thyroxine and TRAb, thyroid ultrasound and orbital computed tomography. For the first round of RT-PCR on the TCR CDR3, the HTBI primer set was used together with the Qiagen OneStep RT-PCR kit. Most expanded thyroid clonotypes (frequency above 0.001) were also found in blood, which suggests that blood repertoires may mirror thyroid immune responses. In cross-validation, a model built on a 13 V-J signature told ophthalmopathy apart from stable hyperthyroidism with approximately 90% sensitivity and roughly 81% specificity, and in testing the same model reached 80%/75%. In validation, the model predicted progression to ophthalmopathy a median of roughly 6.5 months before onset, with approximately 71% sensitivity and about 72% specificity. To identify distinguishing TCR V-J signatures, a discovery cohort of 95 to 100 patients was used, comprising under 45 with Graves' ophthalmopathy and approximately 58 with stable Graves' hyperthyroidism. Whether ophthalmopathy could be predicted prospectively was tested in an independent validation cohort made up of about 20 hyperthyroidism patients plus 17 patients who later progressed to ophthalmopathy. For training and testing, the 100 or so patients in the discovery cohort were randomly divided in a 7:3 ratio. In addition, the study compared T-cell repertoires in thyroid tissue and in blood from 6 or 7 Graves' hyperthyroidism patients. Following sampling, methimazole starting at 30 mg daily was given to hyperthyroidism patients, and high-dose intravenous methylprednisolone was given to ophthalmopathy patients. A second multiplex PCR round built the libraries, followed by size selection and purification. Paired-end sequencing of the libraries was performed with 100 bp reads on an Illumina HiSeq2000. SOAPnuke was used to process the raw data, throwing out any read that contained adapters or uncalled bases, had a mean Phred below 15, or lacked an exact constant-primer or identifier match. COPE v1.2.5 was used to merge the high-quality paired reads, and each unique nucleotide sequence was defined as a clonotype. MiTCR v1.1 was used to align clonotypes to the IMGT TRBV, TRBD and TRBJ reference segments. The analysis was restricted to V-J combinations with a frequency above 0.0001, which together covered 99% to 99.2% of the repertoires. A TCS score was defined as the ratio between F50 (clonal expansion) and ExV (chaos), using BLOSUM62-based TCRdist between CDR3 peptides within each V-J. Welch's t-statistics and random forest reduced around 510 V-J features to 10 to 15, which were used in a naive Bayes classifier (R e1071). Sample size was not statistically predetermined, and blinding of investigators to group allocation was not performed. The paper reports TCR Vbeta CDR3 sequencing of over 120 peripheral blood samples: 43 ophthalmopathy, about 75 hyperthyroidism and some 17 progressor patients.

The sample was peripheral blood mononuclear cells (PBMCs), taken at new diagnosis, from a patient treated with antithyroid drugs. The TCR was taken from a woman aged 18 to 35 with Graves disease. Donor details come from another sample of the same person, matched by shared clones. This chain is built from TRBV6-1 and TRBJ1-1; the D gene cannot be resolved reliably. The sequenced DNA: TGTGCCAGCAGTGACATCTTGAACACTGAAGCTTTCTTT. Its translation is CASSDILNTEAFF.